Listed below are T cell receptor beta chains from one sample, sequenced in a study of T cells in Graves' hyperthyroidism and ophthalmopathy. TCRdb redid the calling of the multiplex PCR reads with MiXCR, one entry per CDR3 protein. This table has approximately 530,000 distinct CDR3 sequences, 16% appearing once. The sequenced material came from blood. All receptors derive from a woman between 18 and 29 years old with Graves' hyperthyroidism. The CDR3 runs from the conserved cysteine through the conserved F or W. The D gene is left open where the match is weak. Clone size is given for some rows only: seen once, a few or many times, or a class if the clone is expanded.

TGTGCCAGCAGTGAAGAGGGTTGGCCGAATTCACCCCTCCACTTT	CASSEEGWPNSPLHF	TRBJ1-6	15	.	TRBV28	.
TGTGCCAGCAGTCCCTTGACGGGGGCCGTCACCGGGGAGCTGTTTTTT	CASSPLTGAVTGELFF	TRBJ2-2	16	.	TRBV12-3/TRBV12-4	.
TGTGCCAGCAGTTACTCAGCAGGGCGCACAGATACGCAGTATTTT	CASSYSAGRTDTQYF	TRBJ2-3	15	.	TRBV6-5	.
TGCAGTGCTAGAGGAACGGGACAGGGCAGTGGAAACACTGAAGCTTTCTTT	CSARGTGQGSGNTEAFF	TRBJ1-1	17	once	TRBV20-1	TRBD1
TGCAGTGCTTCCACGACAGGGAAGTTTGACTATGGCTACACCTTC	CSASTTGKFDYGYTF	TRBJ1-2	15	few	TRBV20-1	TRBD1
TGTGCCAGCAGCTTTTTTTCGATGGGACTAACAGTGAGCCGGCCGAACTACGAGCAGTACTTC	CASSFFSMGLTVSRPNYEQYF	TRBJ2-7	21	few	TRBV11-2	TRBD2
TGCGCCAGCAGCTCCTCCCAGGTGGTAGACCCTTACAATGAGCAGTTCTTC	CASSSSQVVDPYNEQFF	TRBJ2-1	17	few	TRBV5-1	.
TGTGCCAGCAGTGACCGCTTTAGCGGGAGGAGAGATTTGGAGACCCAGTACTTC	CASSDRFSGRRDLETQYF	TRBJ2-5	18	many	TRBV6-1	TRBD2
TGTGCCAGCAGGCGGGACACAGGCACCGGGGAGCTGTTTTTT	CASRRDTGTGELFF	TRBJ2-2	14	many	TRBV6-1	.
TGTGCCAGCAGACTTGACAGTGCAACTAATGAAAAACTGTTTTTT	CASRLDSATNEKLFF	TRBJ1-4	15	many	TRBV2	.
TGTGCCAGCAGTGGGGCAGCGGGCACAGATACGCAGTATTTT	CASSGAAGTDTQYF	TRBJ2-3	14	.	TRBV2	.
TGTGCCAGCAGCGTAGTCGACAGCTTCTATGGCTACACCTTC	CASSVVDSFYGYTF	TRBJ1-2	14	few	TRBV9	.
TGTGCCAGCAGCTCCGGGGGGGGCGAGCAGTACTTC	CASSSGGGEQYF	TRBJ2-7	12	many	TRBV7-6	TRBD2
TGTGCCAGCACCCCGGGACTAGCGGGAGTGCAGACGGAGACCCAGTACTTC	CASTPGLAGVQTETQYF	TRBJ2-5	17	many	TRBV2	TRBD2
TGCAGTGCTAGAGGCCCTACTGGAATGAACACTGAAGCTTTCTTT	CSARGPTGMNTEAFF	TRBJ1-1	15	many	TRBV20-1	.
TGTGCCAGCAGTTACGGGACAGGGCATTCCTTGAACACTGAAGCTTTCTTT	CASSYGTGHSLNTEAFF	TRBJ1-1	17	few	TRBV6-2/TRBV6-3	TRBD1
TGTGCCAGCAGTGAGGGGCGCGGGGCCAACGTCCTGACTTTC	CASSEGRGANVLTF	TRBJ2-6	14	few	TRBV12-3/TRBV12-4	.
TGTGCCAGCAGTTCCTTCCCGGGACAGGGAAATTGGGACTATGGCTACACCTTC	CASSSFPGQGNWDYGYTF	TRBJ1-2	18	few	TRBV28	TRBD1
TGTGCCAGCAGCCCGGGTGGGGTGGTGAGCTACGAGCAGTACTTC	CASSPGGVVSYEQYF	TRBJ2-7	15	many	TRBV7-6	.
TGTGCCAGCAGTCCCCCCGGGACCGGTAACACCGGGGAGCTGTTTTTT	CASSPPGTGNTGELFF	TRBJ2-2	16	few	TRBV12-3/TRBV12-4	.
TGTGCCAGCAGCTTTAAGATCCGGTCCTACGAGCAGTACTTC	CASSFKIRSYEQYF	TRBJ2-7	14	many	TRBV7-2	.
TGTGCCAGCAGCTTAGATCCGGGGGCAAGATCACCCCTCCACTTT	CASSLDPGARSPLHF	TRBJ1-6	15	many	TRBV11-2	.
TGCAGCGTTGGGGGTTTAGACAGCCATTCCTATGGCTACACCTTC	CSVGGLDSHSYGYTF	TRBJ1-2	15	.	TRBV29-1	.
TGTGCCAGCAGTGAATGGCAGTACAATGAGCAGTTCTTC	CASSEWQYNEQFF	TRBJ2-1	13	few	TRBV2	.
TGTGCCAGCAGTCGGACAGGGCATGGCTACACCTTC	CASSRTGHGYTF	TRBJ1-2	12	many	TRBV28	TRBD1
TGTGCCAGCATGAGGAACTCCTACGAGCAGTACTTC	CASMRNSYEQYF	TRBJ2-7	12	few	TRBV27	.
TGCAGCGTTCGAGCGGGAGCCGCCTCCTACGAGCAGTACTTC	CSVRAGAASYEQYF	TRBJ2-7	14	.	TRBV29-1	TRBD2
TGTGCCAGCAGTTACGAAGGCACTCACTCTGGGGCCAACGTCCCGACTTTC	CASSYEGTHSGANVPTF	TRBJ2-6	17	few	TRBV6-5	.
TGTGCCAGTAGTCCAAAAGGGGGTTTCTCTGGAAACACCATATATTTT	CASSPKGGFSGNTIYF	TRBJ1-3	16	few	TRBV19	.